This T cell receptor beta chain is drawn from a study of identifying expanded T cells in peripheral blood (dated by TCRdb to the late 2010s). In the study overall: Separate aliquots of the same genomic DNA pool were sequenced to produce technical replicates, and four replicates were compared in pairs.

The CDR3 measures 19 amino acids from cysteine to phenylalanine. Only the CDR3 DNA stays, 57 bases, in frame from base 1. V is pruned by 8 bases and J by 4 bases, leaving 21 bases of the junction without a gene match. The germline V gene (reference sequence) supplies CDR1 SEHNR and CDR2 FQNEAQ. TCRbeta CDR3 regions were profiled by bias-controlled multiplex PCR amplification of genomic DNA with the immunoSEQ Assay. From the authors' description of their analysis: The absolute abundance of each unique TCRbeta CDR3 region was quantified after sequences were collapsed and filtered. Differential abundance was tested with two models: a binomial (Fisher-equivalent) model and a beta-binomial model that adds time-dependent variance fitted from healthy donors. Clones with fewer than 5 combined templates were excluded, and clones with Benjamini-Hochberg FDR below 0.01 were called differentially abundant. Beta-binomial variance was modeled as a function of total template count across the two samples using the form v = (b*log(k)+a)^2. TCRdb holds this immuneACCESS table with in-frame rearrangements only. Some clones are missing; in checked studies, unresolved V genes explain under half, and the rest has no known cause. The D gene and trimming were derived from the DNA, and the V and J assignments and clone size from that table. The table for this sample lists some 96,000 clones; around 90% of them were counted only once. 4.5% to 6.5% of the sample goes to the ten largest clones.

About this clone: Its antigen remains unidentified. One base away there is no much larger clone; base qualities are not given.

During the collection period, no infections or other immune events were recorded for the healthy donors. Blood repertoires from healthy donors were used as a training cohort for calibrating time-dependent variance in a beta-binomial model of differential abundance of T-cell clones. The training cohort was composed of around ten healthy donors, 3 female and 7 male. The donors were between about 29 and 64 years old, with an average age of about 47 years. Whole blood from each healthy donor was obtained from a commercial supplier and was collected at three time points about two weeks apart. For immunosequencing, genomic DNA was extracted from whole blood that had not been sorted. Results and caveats for the whole study, not just this receptor: The binomial model flagged approximately 1.2 differentially abundant clones between technical replicates, compared with around 15 over about two weeks and 19 to 20 over roughly 4 weeks. Across all healthy-donor time intervals, the beta-binomial model significantly lowered both the number of clones called differentially abundant and the false-positive rate. It was expected by the authors that biological variance in healthy repertoires might increase further over much longer intervals, such as months to years. Across all healthy donors, variance in clone template counts between approximately two-week samples was found to increase significantly with total template count.

This clonotype was obtained from a person aged 18 to 75 in good health. The sequence joins TRBV7-9 to TRBJ2-1, with 9 bases aligning to TRBD2. Sequenced material: blood. The nucleotide sequence is given as TGTGCCAGCTCCCTCCCTAAACATAGCGGGGGCCCAGTGTACAATGAGCAGTTCTTC. Its protein is CASSLPKHSGGPVYNEQFF. With the portions outside the CDR3 filled from the reference TRBV7-9 and TRBJ2-1 genes, the complete variable region becomes DTGVSQNPRHKITKRGQNVTFRCDPISEHNRLYWYRQTLGQGPEFLTYFQNEAQLEKSRLLSDRFSAERPKGSFSTLEIQRTEQGDSAMYLCASSLPKHSGGPVYNEQFFGPGTRLTVL.